Described below is a single TCR beta chain sequence and its context. Its antigen is unknown. No much larger clone exists at a distance of one base, and base qualities are not known. Stable Graves' hyperthyroidism was defined as no progression to ophthalmopathy during 18 months of follow-up. Hyperthyroidism patients were newly diagnosed, had a disease duration of under 2 months, and were aged 18 to 65 years. Exclusion was applied to patients with uncontrolled infections, other autoimmune diseases, pregnancy or lactation. Clinical symptoms, serum thyroxine and TRAb, thyroid ultrasound, and orbital computed tomography formed the basis for the diagnoses. PBMCs were separated from approximately 10 ml of fresh peripheral blood using Ficoll-Paque density gradient centrifugation. Total RNA was extracted with Trizol reagent, and quality was checked on an Agilent 2100 Bioanalyzer. The germline V gene encodes CDR1 SGHVS and CDR2 FQNEAQ. Germline trimming amounts to 1 base on V and 0 bases on J, with 12 as the count of junction bases outside the gene matches. From cysteine to phenylalanine, the CDR3 is 19 amino acids long. Only the CDR3 region is kept as DNA, spanning 57 bases read in frame from base 1.

TCR beta CDR3 regions were amplified from RNA transcripts. A first-round RT-PCR of the TCR CDR3 used the HTBI primer set with the Qiagen OneStep RT-PCR kit. The libraries were constructed in a second round of multiplex PCR and then size-selected and purified. Libraries were sequenced paired-end with 100 bp reads on an Illumina HiSeq2000. The published analysis was carried out like this. SOAPnuke was used to process the raw data, removing reads that contained adapters or uncalled bases, had a mean Phred below 15, or lacked an exact match to the constant primer or identifier. High-quality paired reads were merged with COPE v1.2.5, and unique nucleotide sequences were defined as clonotypes. MiTCR v1.1 was used to align the clonotypes against IMGT TRBV, TRBD and TRBJ reference segments. Analysis was restricted to V-J combinations with a frequency above 0.0001, which covered 99.2% of repertoires. A TCS score was defined as the ratio of F50 (clonal expansion) to E x V (chaos), with BLOSUM62-based TCRdist applied between CDR3 peptides within each V-J. Welch's t-statistics and random forest reduced roughly 540 V-J features to 10 to 15, which were used in a naive Bayes classifier (R e1071). TCRdb cleaned the public reads at Q25 with fastp, built clones with MiXCR and kept in-frame beta chains. When rows share a CDR3 protein, they turn into one entry using the most common DNA and genes. The V and J calls reflect TCRdb's pipeline rather than the authors' work. This sample gives 400,000 to 500,000 distinct CDR3 sequences in total; around 13% of them show up just once. Jointly, the top ten make up 5.3% of the sample.

This entry comes from a study of T cells in Graves' hyperthyroidism and ophthalmopathy (dated by TCRdb to about 2019). Study-level background: Peripheral blood was sampled at the time of initial diagnosis, prior to any treatment. A discovery cohort of approximately 100 patients, roughly 43 with Graves' ophthalmopathy and approximately 55 with stable Graves' hyperthyroidism, was used to find distinguishing TCR V-J signatures. An independent validation cohort of some 18 hyperthyroidism patients and approximately 16 patients who later progressed to ophthalmopathy tested prospective prediction of ophthalmopathy. The 80 to 100 discovery patients were randomly divided into training and test sets at a 7:3 ratio. The study also compared thyroid tissue and blood T-cell repertoires from roughly 6 Graves' hyperthyroidism patients. After blood sampling, hyperthyroidism patients were treated with methimazole at a starting dose of 30 mg daily, and ophthalmopathy patients were treated with high-dose intravenous methylprednisolone. TCR Vbeta CDR3 sequencing of 130 to 150 peripheral blood samples (fewer than 45 ophthalmopathy, some 75 hyperthyroidism and roughly 17 progressor patients) is reported in the paper.

General study outcomes and caveats: During validation, the model predicted progression to ophthalmopathy a median of approximately 6 months ahead of onset, with approximately 71% sensitivity and less than 85% specificity. Blood samples also contained most of the expanded thyroid clonotypes (frequency above 0.001), which suggests that blood repertoires may reflect thyroid immune responses. No statistical method was used to set the sample size in advance, and investigators knew the group allocation. A model built on a 13 V-J signature distinguished ophthalmopathy from stable hyperthyroidism, reaching approximately 89% sensitivity and about 81% specificity in cross-validation and 80%/75% in testing.

The TCR was taken from a woman aged 18 to 35 with Graves' hyperthyroidism. The source material was blood. The sequence links TRBV7-8 to TRBJ2-3; 8 of the junction bases match TRBD2. The DNA reads TGTGCCAGCAGCTTAGTTGATCCGGGAGGGCCTGGAAGCACAGATACGCAGTATTTT. Protein translation: CASSLVDPGGPGSTDTQYF.